Sequencing of this T cell receptor beta chain was carried out in a study of blood T cell repertoires in COVID-19. Authors' methods: Reference gene primer amplification yielded estimated nucleated cell counts. Sequenced by immunoSEQ multiplex PCR; TCRdb stores in-frame clones only, minus some. That table furnishes V, J and clone size, whereas the DNA furnished D and trimming. The sample lists about 260,000 clones, over 80% occurring once. CDR3 length: 13 residues. Deletions cut 2 bases from V and 3 bases from J, with 8 bases between. In germline, CDR1 is SGHTS, CDR2 YDEGEE. The receptor comes from a woman between 40 and 50 years old who had recovered from COVID-19. The chain combines TRBV5-8 with TRBJ1-2; D uncertain. The source material was peripheral blood. The CDR3, as DNA: TGTGCCAGCAGCTTCACAAGATACTATGGCTACACCTTC. Translation: CASSFTRYYGYTF.